Listed below are T cell receptor beta chains from one sample, sequenced in a study of T-cell reconstitution after alpha-beta-depleted transplantation in children. A single record per CDR3 protein comes from TCRdb applying MiXCR to the PCR reads. The sample holds 600,000 to 800,000 distinct CDR3 sequences; about an eighth are singletons and the top ten take about 0.79%. The sample consisted of PBMCs, taken before TCRalphabeta/CD19-depleted stem cell transplant. All receptors derive from a girl aged 2-9 years with congenital amegakaryocytic thrombocytopenia, due to receive a stem cell transplant. CDR3s include the opening cysteine and the closing phenylalanine or tryptophan. Fields, in order: D gene, V gene, J gene, clone size, CDR3 DNA, CDR3 protein. D genes are given only for firm matches. Size tells how often a clone was seen (once, few, many) or the class of an expanded clone, and some rows leave it out.

d_call: TRBD1
v_call: TRBV5-1
j_call: TRBJ1-1
clone_size: few
cdr3_nt: TGCGCCAGCAGCTCGACAGGGAAAGAAGCTTTCTTT
cdr3_aa: CASSSTGKEAFF

d_call: TRBD2
v_call: TRBV19
j_call: TRBJ2-7
clone_size: few
cdr3_nt: TGTGCCAGTAGTCGGGCTCAGGGAATTGGGCGGGAGAGATCCTACGAGCAGTACTTC
cdr3_aa: CASSRAQGIGRERSYEQYF

d_call: NA
v_call: TRBV9
j_call: TRBJ1-1
clone_size: many
cdr3_nt: TGTGCCAGCAGCGCAAACACTGAAGCTTTCTTT
cdr3_aa: CASSANTEAFF

d_call: NA
v_call: TRBV29-1
j_call: TRBJ2-2
clone_size: NA
cdr3_nt: TGCAGCGTTTCAAAGAACACCGGGGAGCTGTTTTTT
cdr3_aa: CSVSKNTGELFF

d_call: NA
v_call: TRBV12-3/TRBV12-4
j_call: TRBJ1-1
clone_size: many
cdr3_nt: TGTGCCAGCAGCCCCCAGGGTGGCACTGAAGCTTTCTTT
cdr3_aa: CASSPQGGTEAFF

d_call: NA
v_call: TRBV28
j_call: TRBJ2-3
clone_size: NA
cdr3_nt: TGTGCCAGCAGTTTAGACGCCCACGACTTCAACACAGATACGCAGTATTTT
cdr3_aa: CASSLDAHDFNTDTQYF

d_call: NA
v_call: TRBV7-9
j_call: TRBJ2-7
clone_size: NA
cdr3_nt: TGTGCCAGCAGCTTAGAATCAGGCCGGCTGGGCGAGCAGTACTTC
cdr3_aa: CASSLESGRLGEQYF

d_call: TRBD2
v_call: TRBV20-1
j_call: TRBJ2-1
clone_size: many
cdr3_nt: TGCAGTGCTAGAACCGGGACTAGCAACTTCGATGAGCAGTTCTTC
cdr3_aa: CSARTGTSNFDEQFF

d_call: NA
v_call: TRBV5-1
j_call: TRBJ2-7
clone_size: NA
cdr3_nt: TGCGCCAGCAGCTTGGCGGGGCCTCCCTCCTACGAGCAGTACTTC
cdr3_aa: CASSLAGPPSYEQYF

d_call: NA
v_call: TRBV7-9
j_call: TRBJ1-4
clone_size: many
cdr3_nt: TGTGCCAGCAGACGCGGCGCAGAAAAACTGTTTTTT
cdr3_aa: CASRRGAEKLFF

d_call: NA
v_call: TRBV28
j_call: TRBJ1-6
clone_size: NA
cdr3_nt: TGTGCGTGCCCCTATAATTCACCCCTCCACTTT
cdr3_aa: CACPYNSPLHF

d_call: NA
v_call: TRBV20-1
j_call: TRBJ2-4
clone_size: many
cdr3_nt: TGCAGTGTCACCCCTCTACGGGATTCGGGGTTGAACATTCAGTACTTC
cdr3_aa: CSVTPLRDSGLNIQYF

d_call: NA
v_call: TRBV10-3
j_call: TRBJ2-2
clone_size: many
cdr3_nt: TGTGCCATCAGTGAGTCTGGAACCGGGGAGCTGTTTTTT
cdr3_aa: CAISESGTGELFF

d_call: TRBD2
v_call: TRBV12-3/TRBV12-4
j_call: TRBJ2-3
clone_size: few
cdr3_nt: TGTGCCAGCAGTACTAGCGGGATTGCAGATACGCAGTATTTT
cdr3_aa: CASSTSGIADTQYF

d_call: NA
v_call: TRBV2
j_call: TRBJ1-4
clone_size: few
cdr3_nt: TGTGCCAGCATAGGCAGGGCTGAAAAACTGTTTTTT
cdr3_aa: CASIGRAEKLFF